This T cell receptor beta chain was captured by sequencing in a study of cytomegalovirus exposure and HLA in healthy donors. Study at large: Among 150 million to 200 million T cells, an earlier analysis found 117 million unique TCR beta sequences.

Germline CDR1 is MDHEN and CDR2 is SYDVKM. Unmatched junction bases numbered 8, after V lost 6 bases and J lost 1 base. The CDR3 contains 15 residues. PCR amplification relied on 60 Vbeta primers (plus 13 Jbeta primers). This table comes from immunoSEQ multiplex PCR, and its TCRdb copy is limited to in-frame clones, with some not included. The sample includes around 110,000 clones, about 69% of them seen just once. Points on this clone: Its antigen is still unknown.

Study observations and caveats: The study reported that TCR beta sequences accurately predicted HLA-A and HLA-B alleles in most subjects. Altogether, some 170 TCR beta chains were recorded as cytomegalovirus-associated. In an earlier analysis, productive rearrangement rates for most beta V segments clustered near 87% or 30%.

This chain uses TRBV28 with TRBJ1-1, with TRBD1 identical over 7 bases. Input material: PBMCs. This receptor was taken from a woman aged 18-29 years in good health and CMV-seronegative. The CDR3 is CASSTPGQTNTEAFF. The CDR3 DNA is TGTGCCAGCAGCACCCCGGGACAGACGAACACTGAAGCTTTCTTT.